These 5 T cell receptor beta chains were sequenced from one sample in a study of T cells after yellow fever vaccination. TCRdb independently ran MiXCR on the 5' RACE reads; one entry per CDR3 protein. The table has approximately 450,000 distinct CDR3 sequences, around a sixth seen once. Sequenced here: PBMCs, sampled before the yellow fever booster vaccination. All receptors come from a man younger than 30 who received the YFV17D yellow fever vaccine.

This clonotype was seen only a few times. This chain links TRBV7-2 with TRBJ1-2; no clear D. This CDR3 is 14 amino acids long. Germline values: CDR1 SGHTA, CDR2 FQGNSA. Trimming stripped 5 bases from V and 4 bases from J, with 14 bases between. CDR3: CASSPAQGSYGYTF. CDR3 nucleotide sequence: TGTGCCAGCAGCCCAGCCCAAGGTTCCTATGGCTACACCTTC.

This sequence joins TRBV29-1 and TRBJ1-1; D is uncertain. This CDR3 region has 14 residues. Trimming pared 1 base from V and 1 base from J, leaving 10 bases between. Per germline, CDR1 SQVTM and CDR2 ANQGSEA. The CDR3 is CSVEGGAGNTEAFF. CDR3 bases: TGCAGCGTTGAAGGTGGAGCGGGGAACACTGAAGCTTTCTTT.

This clonotype was counted a few times. The chain employs TRBV12-3 or TRBV12-4 and TRBJ2-7; D gene unclear. Trimming removed 3 bases from V and 4 bases from J, with 10 bases in between. The CDR3 is 13 amino acids. Written as DNA, the CDR3 is TGTGCCAGCAGTTTCGGGCAGAGTTACGAGCAGTACGTC. As protein: CASSFGQSYEQYV.

This rearrangement joins TRBV6-5 to TRBJ1-1; no firm D call. Looked up from germline, CDR1 is MNHEY and CDR2 is SVGAGI. Trimming removed 5 bases from V and 0 bases from J, with 16 bases in between. The CDR3 is 16 amino acids. The CDR3 bases are TGTGCCAGCAGTCCCAGGTGGGATATCATGAACACTGAAGCTTTCTTT. It encodes CASSPRWDIMNTEAFF.

This clonotype occurred a few times. This rearrangement joins TRBV25-1 to TRBJ2-7, with D possibly being TRBD1 or TRBD2 (5 bases each). This CDR3 spans 11 amino acids. In germline, CDR1 is MGHDK, CDR2 SYGVNS. Trimming took off 5 bases at V and 9 bases at J, with 11 bases between the two ends. CDR3 amino acids: CASSMGVLQYV. DNA of the CDR3: TGTGCCAGCAGTATGGGGGTATTGCAGTACGTC.